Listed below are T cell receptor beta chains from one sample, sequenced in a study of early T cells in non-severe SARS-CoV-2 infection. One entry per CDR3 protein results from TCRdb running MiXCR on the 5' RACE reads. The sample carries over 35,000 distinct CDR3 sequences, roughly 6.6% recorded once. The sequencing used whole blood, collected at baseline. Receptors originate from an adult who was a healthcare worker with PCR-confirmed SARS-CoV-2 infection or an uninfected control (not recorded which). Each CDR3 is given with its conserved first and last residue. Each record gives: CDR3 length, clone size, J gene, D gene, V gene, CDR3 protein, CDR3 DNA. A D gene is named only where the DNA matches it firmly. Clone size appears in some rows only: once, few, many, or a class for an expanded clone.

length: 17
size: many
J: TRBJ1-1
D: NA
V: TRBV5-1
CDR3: CASSWGTTNQRVTEAFF
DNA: TGCGCCAGCAGCTGGGGGACCACTAACCAGAGGGTCACTGAAGCTTTCTTT

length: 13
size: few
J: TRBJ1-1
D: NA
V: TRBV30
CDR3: CAWSGFMNTEAFF
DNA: TGTGCCTGGTCGGGTTTTATGAACACTGAAGCTTTCTTT

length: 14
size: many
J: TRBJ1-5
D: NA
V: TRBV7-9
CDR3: CASSITGSDQPQHF
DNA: TGTGCCAGCAGTATTACAGGGTCGGATCAGCCCCAGCATTTT

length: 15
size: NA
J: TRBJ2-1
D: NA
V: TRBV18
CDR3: CASSVVESAYNEQFF
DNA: TGTGCCAGCTCAGTCGTCGAATCCGCCTACAATGAGCAGTTCTTC

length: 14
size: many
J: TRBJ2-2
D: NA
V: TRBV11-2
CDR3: CASSRRGNTGELFF
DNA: TGTGCCAGCAGCCGCAGGGGGAACACCGGGGAGCTGTTTTTT

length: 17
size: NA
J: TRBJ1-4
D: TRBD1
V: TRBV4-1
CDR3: CASSRATGGSTNEKLFF
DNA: TGCGCCAGCAGCCGAGCCACAGGGGGATCAACTAATGAAAAACTGTTTTTT

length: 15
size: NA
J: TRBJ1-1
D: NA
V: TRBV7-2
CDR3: CASSLRRTVNTEAFF
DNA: TGTGCCAGCAGCTTACGGAGAACAGTCAACACTGAAGCTTTCTTT

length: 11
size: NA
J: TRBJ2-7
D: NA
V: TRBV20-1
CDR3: CSARFTGEQYF
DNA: TGCAGTGCTAGATTTACTGGCGAGCAGTACTTC

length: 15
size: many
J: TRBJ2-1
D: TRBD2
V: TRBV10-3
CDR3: CAISETSGGNNEQFF
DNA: TGTGCCATCAGTGAGACTAGCGGGGGGAACAATGAGCAGTTCTTC

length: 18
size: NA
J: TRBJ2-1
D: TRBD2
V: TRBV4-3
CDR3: CASSQLGFSTSGGNEQFF
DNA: TGCGCCAGCAGCCAGCTCGGCTTCTCGACTAGCGGAGGCAATGAGCAGTTCTTC

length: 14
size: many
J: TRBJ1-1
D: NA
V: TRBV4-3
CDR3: CASSQGSGVTEAFF
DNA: TGCGCCAGCAGCCAAGGAAGTGGAGTCACTGAAGCTTTCTTT

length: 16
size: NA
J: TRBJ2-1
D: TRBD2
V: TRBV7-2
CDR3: CASSLGLAGANNEQFF
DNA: TGTGCCAGCAGCCTAGGCTTAGCGGGGGCTAACAATGAGCAGTTCTTC

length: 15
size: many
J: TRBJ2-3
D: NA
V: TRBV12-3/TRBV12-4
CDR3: CASSLEVAAPDTQYF
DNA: TGTGCCAGCAGTTTAGAGGTGGCAGCCCCAGATACGCAGTATTTT

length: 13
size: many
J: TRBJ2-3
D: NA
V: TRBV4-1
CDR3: CASSQLGGDTQYF
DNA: TGCGCCAGCAGCCAGCTGGGGGGAGATACGCAGTATTTT

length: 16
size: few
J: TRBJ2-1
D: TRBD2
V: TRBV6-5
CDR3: CASSPSGGGPYNEQFF
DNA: TGTGCCAGCAGTCCAAGCGGGGGAGGGCCCTACAATGAGCAGTTCTTC

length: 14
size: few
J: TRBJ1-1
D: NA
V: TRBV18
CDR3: CASSQGLRNTEAFF
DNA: TGTGCCAGCTCCCAAGGACTGCGGAACACTGAAGCTTTCTTT

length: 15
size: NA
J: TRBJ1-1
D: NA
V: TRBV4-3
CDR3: CASSPLPQENTEAFF
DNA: TGCGCCAGCAGCCCTCTCCCTCAGGAAAACACTGAAGCTTTCTTT

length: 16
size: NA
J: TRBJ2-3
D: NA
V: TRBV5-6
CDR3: CASSSILATHTDTQYF
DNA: TGTGCCAGCAGCTCAATACTCGCCACCCACACAGATACGCAGTATTTT

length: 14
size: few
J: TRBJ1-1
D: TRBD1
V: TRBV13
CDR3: CASRFKGARAEAFF
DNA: TGTGCCAGCAGATTCAAGGGGGCGCGGGCTGAAGCTTTCTTT

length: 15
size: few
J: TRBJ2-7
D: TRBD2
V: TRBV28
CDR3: CASSSPAGGFYEQYF
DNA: TGTGCCAGCAGTTCTCCAGCGGGGGGCTTCTACGAGCAGTACTTC

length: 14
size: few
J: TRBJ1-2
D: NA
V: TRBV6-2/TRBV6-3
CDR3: CASSYIAVFYGYTF
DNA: TGTGCCAGCAGTTACATTGCGGTCTTTTATGGCTACACCTTC

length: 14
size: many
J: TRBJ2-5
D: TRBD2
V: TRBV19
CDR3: CASSGGTRMETQYF
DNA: TGTGCCAGTAGCGGCGGGACTAGAATGGAGACCCAGTACTTC

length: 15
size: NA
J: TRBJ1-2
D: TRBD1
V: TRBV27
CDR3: CASSLSSGTAGGYTF
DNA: TGTGCCAGCAGTTTATCCTCCGGGACAGCGGGAGGCTACACCTTC

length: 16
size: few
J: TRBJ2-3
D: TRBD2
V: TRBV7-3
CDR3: CASSPYRRGNTDTQYF
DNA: TGTGCCAGCAGCCCTTATCGGCGGGGGAACACAGATACGCAGTATTTT